This T cell receptor beta chain was sequenced during a study of blood T cell repertoires in COVID-19. Study-level information: Sources were T cells, B-cell-depleted T cells, or PBMCs; the material itself was cDNA or gDNA.

The CDR3 length is 14 residues. Trimming left V 0 bases short and J 4 bases short, with 9 bases between. Germline-derived CDR1 and CDR2 are LGHDT and YNNKEL (reference sequence). Original processing notes: Reference gene primer amplification yielded estimated nucleated cell counts. Only in-frame clones appear in the TCRdb table, and some are missing; sequencing was by immunoSEQ multiplex PCR. V and J calls and clone size come straight from that table; D and trimming were deduced from the DNA. The data show fewer than 40,000 clones, about 82% seen once. The source material was peripheral blood. The clonotype comes from a human donor in a cohort sampled during active COVID-19. This chain connects TRBV3-1 (or the pseudogene TRBV3-2) to TRBJ1-2; TRBD1 might be the D (6 bases). CDR3 sequence: CASSQEDRIYGYTF. CDR3 in DNA: TGTGCCAGCAGCCAAGAGGACAGAATCTATGGCTACACCTTC.